This T cell receptor beta chain was recovered during a study of blood T cells in healthy people across ages. Study as a whole: About one barcoded beta molecule per two T cells came from capture by template switching.

The authors ran a second PCR of roughly 6 to 12 cycles using a sample-barcoded 5' primer and a J-beta primer mix. Through a template-switch adaptor with 12 random nucleotides, each cDNA molecule received a tag. Any given sample supplied a minimum of 2.5 million CDR3-containing paired-end reads. TCRdb used MiXCR to reprocess the 5' RACE reads, holding one entry per CDR3 protein. The repertoire holds approximately 1,000,000 distinct CDR3 sequences, with roughly 45% as singletons. V lost 3 bases, J lost 4 bases, and 5 bases lay in between. Germline V lookup: CDR1 ENHRY, CDR2 SYGVKD. The CDR3 loop spans 12 amino acids. Donation came from healthy Caucasian individuals in Russia who were aged about 6 to 100.

This clonotype originated in a woman aged 55-69 years in good health. The rearrangement links TRBV10-3 to TRBJ2-3; no firm D call. Sequenced: blood. The DNA of the CDR3 is TGTGCCATCAGTGAATTCCCAGATACGCAGTATTTT. Its protein is CAISEFPDTQYF.